This is a list of T cell receptor beta chains from one sample in a study of cytomegalovirus exposure and HLA in healthy donors. Only in-frame clones appear in the TCRdb table, and some are missing; sequencing was by immunoSEQ multiplex PCR. The sample has some 140,000 clones; around four fifths are singletons. Sequencing was carried out using PBMCs. The receptors shown here come from a woman in her twenties or thirties in good health and CMV-seronegative. Each CDR3 is given with its conserved first and last residue. D genes are given only for firm matches. Clone sizes are given selectively: once, few, many, or a class where the clone is expanded.

>-|TRBV6-6|16|TRBJ2-7|TRBD2
CASGGLAGGWSYEQYF
TGTGCCAGCGGGGGACTAGCGGGGGGCTGGTCCTACGAGCAGTACTTC
>-|TRBV19|14|TRBJ2-3|-
CASGETNRRDTQYF
TGTGCCAGTGGGGAGACTAACCGGCGGGATACGCAGTATTTT
>-|TRBV4-3|13|TRBJ1-6|-
CASSQDRGSPLHF
TGCGCCAGCAGCCAAGACAGGGGTTCACCCCTCCACTTT
>-|TRBV19|14|TRBJ1-6|TRBD1
CASSIDRGNSPLHF
TGTGCCAGTAGTATAGACAGGGGGAATTCACCCCTCCACTTT
>-|TRBV2|16|TRBJ1-5|-
CASSERGGRSNQPQHF
TGTGCCAGCAGTGAACGGGGGGGTCGGAGCAATCAGCCCCAGCATTTT
>-|TRBV5-1|15|TRBJ2-4|TRBD2
CASSKRGGAKNIQYF
TGCGCCAGCAGTAAGCGGGGGGGAGCCAAAAACATTCAGTACTTC
>-|TRBV9|14|TRBJ2-1|TRBD2
CASSARRGDPEQFF
TGTGCCAGCAGCGCCCGTCGGGGGGACCCGGAGCAGTTCTTC
>-|TRBV14|15|TRBJ2-7|TRBD1
CASSTPGTGVYEQYF
TGTGCCAGCAGCACCCCCGGGACAGGGGTCTACGAGCAGTACTTC
>-|TRBV4-1|16|TRBJ1-1|TRBD1
CASSRGQGAGATEAFF
TGCGCCAGCAGCCGAGGACAGGGGGCCGGAGCCACTGAAGCTTTCTTT
>-|TRBV7-2|15|TRBJ2-3|TRBD2
CASSLEGREVDTQYF
TGTGCCAGCAGCTTAGAAGGGAGGGAGGTAGATACGCAGTATTTT
>once|TRBV28|13|TRBJ1-2|-
CASSLSDRWGYTF
TGTGCCAGCAGTCTTTCCGACAGATGGGGCTACACCTTC
>-|TRBV6-6|16|TRBJ1-5|-
CASSYSVGVGNQPQHF
TGTGCCAGCAGTTACTCGGTCGGGGTCGGCAATCAGCCCCAGCATTTT
>-|TRBV5-1|16|TRBJ2-3|TRBD2
CASSLVRGGSTDTQYF
TGCGCCAGCAGCTTGGTGCGGGGAGGGAGCACAGATACGCAGTATTTT
>-|TRBV9|13|TRBJ2-7|TRBD1
CASSPSDRDEQYF
TGTGCCAGCAGCCCTTCGGACAGGGACGAGCAGTACTTC
>-|TRBV5-1|14|TRBJ2-7|-
CASSLGVGGYEQYF
TGCGCCAGCAGCTTGGGCGTCGGGGGATACGAGCAGTACTTC
>-|TRBV9|15|TRBJ2-1|TRBD2
CASSTRLAGYNEQFF
TGTGCCAGCAGCACGCGACTAGCGGGGTACAATGAGCAGTTCTTC
>-|TRBV18|14|TRBJ1-5|-
CASSPMPSPLPQHF
TGTGCCAGCTCACCAATGCCTAGTCCCTTGCCCCAGCATTTT
>-|TRBV5-1|14|TRBJ2-2|-
CASSSGENTGELFF
TGCGCCAGCAGCTCCGGGGAGAACACCGGGGAGCTGTTTTTT
>-|TRBV27|15|TRBJ2-5|TRBD1
CASSRGTGGVETQYF
TGTGCCAGCAGCCGTGGGACAGGGGGTGTCGAGACCCAGTACTTC
>-|TRBV7-2|18|TRBJ2-4|-
CASSPGNRAPWAKNIQYF
TGTGCCAGCAGCCCCGGGAACAGGGCCCCTTGGGCCAAAAACATTCAGTACTTC
>-|TRBV14|13|TRBJ1-1|-
CASSQSRGTEAFF
TGTGCCAGCAGCCAATCCCGAGGGACAGAAGCTTTCTTT
>-|TRBV27|14|TRBJ2-1|TRBD1
CATCRDRLYNEQFF
TGTGCCACTTGCCGGGACAGACTCTACAATGAGCAGTTCTTC
>-|TRBV4-3|16|TRBJ2-3|TRBD2
CASSQVSSGEGDTQYF
TGCGCCAGCAGCCAAGTGTCCAGCGGGGAGGGGGATACGCAGTATTTT
>-|TRBV7-3|14|TRBJ1-1|-
CASSRGGKNTEAFF
TGTGCCAGCAGCCGGGGAGGTAAGAACACTGAAGCTTTCTTT
>-|TRBV7-9|16|TRBJ1-5|TRBD1
CASSLGTGRSHQPQHF
TGTGCCAGCAGCTTAGGGACAGGGAGGTCACATCAGCCCCAGCATTTT